The text below deals with one T cell receptor (beta chain). Its specificity is unknown. The data were taken from a study of a mutant IDH1 vaccine in newly diagnosed glioma. Study details: Prior therapy was radiotherapy, temozolomide, or both; most received both.

Measured with immunoSEQ multiplex PCR; TCRdb has only the in-frame clones, and not every one. The profile shows 84,000 or so clones, roughly four fifths of them singletons. V was cut by 4 bases and J by 1 base, with 11 bases left in between. The germline CDR1 and CDR2 sequences are SGDLS and YYNGEE. The CDR3 runs to 14 residues. As to time point: week 47, end of study. Doses of 300 ug of mutant IDH1 20-mer peptide were given with topical imiquimod. J is TRBJ1-2 and V is TRBV9, with D hard to call. The clonotype originates from a middle-aged man with glioma. Sequencing was performed on PBMCs, taken from a glioma patient whose treatment included an IDH1 peptide vaccine. The CDR3 loop is CASSPEQNNYGYTF. The CDR3 DNA follows: TGTGCCAGCAGCCCTGAACAGAATAACTATGGCTACACCTTC. Supplemented by reference TRBV9 and TRBJ1-2, the full variable domain reads DSGVTQTPKHLITATGQRVTLRCSPRSGDLSVYWYQQSLDQGLQFLIQYYNGEERAKGNILERFSAQQFPDLHSELNLSSLELGDSALYFCASSPEQNNYGYTFGSGTRLTVV.